These 31 T cell receptor beta chains came from one sample sequenced in a study of T cells in Graves' hyperthyroidism and ophthalmopathy. RNA transcripts gave rise to amplified TCR beta CDR3 regions. Using the HTBI primer set, a first-round RT-PCR was run on the TCR CDR3. TCRdb processed the multiplex PCR reads anew with MiXCR; each CDR3 protein has one entry. The sample records a few hundred thousand distinct CDR3 sequences, just over 45% being singletons. The sequencing input was peripheral blood or thyroid tissue (not recorded which). The receptors were gathered from a woman younger than 30 with Graves' hyperthyroidism.

The CDR3 DNA follows: TGCAGTGCTAGAGATCCGGGACAGACAGATACGCAGTATTTT. The encoded protein is CSARDPGQTDTQYF. This rearrangement joins TRBV20-1 to TRBJ2-3, with TRBD1 identical over 7 bases. The CDR3 is 14 amino acids. Per the germline V gene, CDR1 is DFQATT and CDR2 is SNEGSKA (reference sequence). The V and J ends lost 0 bases and 3 bases, in that order; junction bases with no gene match: 3.

This clonotype was recorded many times. CDR3 DNA sequence: TGTGCCAGCAGCCAAAACGGGACAGTCAGCAATCAGCCCCAGCATTTT. Translating it yields CASSQNGTVSNQPQHF. V is TRBV14 and J is TRBJ1-5, with 7 bases that match TRBD1. The CDR3 totals 16 residues. Germline trimming cut 2 bases from V and 1 base from J; bases unmatched to any gene: 5. The V gene's germline CDR1 is SGHDN and CDR2 FVKESK.

This clonotype has a handful of counts. The chain is built from TRBV6-2 or TRBV6-3 and TRBJ2-2; the match to TRBD1 covers 8 bases. V lost 6 bases and J lost 10; bases outside the gene matches: 7. The CDR3 loop spans 13 amino acids. Germline loops: CDR1 MNHEY, CDR2 SVGEGT. The chain's CDR3 is CASRTDRGEELFF. In nucleotides, the CDR3 is TGTGCCAGCAGAACCGACAGGGGAGAGGAGCTGTTTTTT.

The rearrangement joins TRBV6-5 to TRBJ1-5, with D uncertain. The ends were cut back, 5 bases at V and 8 bases at J, with 7 bases in the middle. Germline V gives CDR1 MNHEY, CDR2 SVGAGI. There are 11 residues in the CDR3. The CDR3 nucleotides are TGTGCCAGCAGTGAAAGAAAGCCCCAGCATTTT. It codes for CASSERKPQHF.

The chain combines TRBV29-1 with TRBJ1-1; TRBD1 matches 7 bases. The V gene's germline CDR1 is SQVTM and CDR2 ANQGSEA. The CDR3 is made up of 15 amino acids. V trimming: 8 bases; J trimming: 0 bases; junction bases outside the gene matches: 12. DNA for the CDR3: TGCAGCTTGTTGAAGGACAGGCCTATGAACACTGAAGCTTTCTTT. This sequence encodes CSLLKDRPMNTEAFF.

V and J are TRBV15 and TRBJ1-5, with TRBD1 matching 8 bases. CDR1 is LNHNV and CDR2 is YYDKDF in the germline V gene (reference sequence). V dropped 0 bases and J dropped 11; count of bases not matched to a gene: 9. CDR3 length: 15 residues. CDR3 amino acids: CATSREGQGGETQHF. CDR3 nucleotide sequence: TGTGCCACCAGCAGAGAAGGACAGGGAGGGGAGACCCAGCATTTT.

This clonotype was seen repeatedly, ten times or more. V is TRBV10-3 and J is TRBJ2-2, with D possibly matching TRBD1 (6 bases). Trimming removed 10 bases from V and 4 bases from J, with 13 bases in between. Germline CDR1 and CDR2: ENHRY and SYGVKD. CDR3 length: 13 residues. The CDR3 loop reads CATWYRATGELFF. CDR3 nucleotides: TGTGCCACCTGGTACAGGGCCACCGGGGAGCTGTTTTTT.

This clonotype was seen repeatedly, ten times or more. The rearrangement joins TRBV7-9 to TRBJ1-4; tentative D call: TRBD1 (5 bases). Germline V gene sequence: CDR1 SEHNR, CDR2 FQNEAQ (reference sequence). Trimming took 3 bases from V and 2 from J, leaving 10 bases between them. The CDR3 length is 15 residues. DNA of the CDR3: TGTGCCAGCAGCTTCGGGGGTCTGACTAATGAAAAACTGTTTTTT. It is translated as CASSFGGLTNEKLFF.

This clonotype was seen ten or more times. This chain joins TRBV2 and TRBJ1-4; 8 nucleotides agree with TRBD1. The junction had 13 bases not matched to a gene; V was cut back by 5 bases and J by 8 bases. Germline V gene sequence: CDR1 SNHLY, CDR2 FYNNEI. The CDR3 totals 16 residues. CDR3 DNA: TGTGCCAGCAGTACAAGGCGGGGGACAGGTTCCGAAAAACTGTTTTTT. It codes for CASSTRRGTGSEKLFF. The complete variable domain, with remaining parts taken from reference TRBV2 and TRBJ1-4, reads EPEVTQTPSHQVTQMGQEVILRCVPISNHLYFYWYRQILGQKVEFLVSFYNNEISEKSEIFDDQFSVERPDGSNFTLKIRSTKLEDSAMYFCASSTRRGTGSEKLFFGSGTQLSVL.

The sample holds many counts of this clonotype. The chain couples TRBV30 to TRBJ1-6; D is ambiguous. Germline V gene data show CDR1 as GTSNPN and CDR2 as SVGIG (reference sequence). This CDR3 has 13 residues. V lost 1 base to trimming and J lost 4 bases, with 5 bases between them. In DNA, the CDR3 is TGTGCCTGGAGTGGCAGTTATAATTCACCCCTCCACTTT. This encodes CAWSGSYNSPLHF. Full variable domain (remainder filled in from reference TRBV30 and TRBJ1-6): SQTIHQWPATLVQPVGSPLSLECTVEGTSNPNLYWYRQAAGRGLQLLFYSVGIGQISSEVPQNLSASRPQDRQFILSSKKLLLSDSGFYLCAWSGSYNSPLHFGNGTRLTVT.

This clonotype has at least ten counts. V gene TRBV7-9 combines with J gene TRBJ2-5; TRBD1 matches 7 bases. CDR3 length equals 14 residues. J gave up 2 bases and V 5 bases, and 5 bases lay outside the gene matches. Germline CDR1 reads SEHNR; CDR2 reads FQNEAQ (reference sequence). CDR3 loop: CASSPGTEQETQYF. The CDR3, as DNA: TGTGCCAGCAGCCCAGGGACAGAACAAGAGACCCAGTACTTC. Based on the CDR3 plus reference TRBV7-9 and TRBJ2-5, the full variable domain is DTGVSQNPRHKITKRGQNVTFRCDPISEHNRLYWYRQTLGQGPEFLTYFQNEAQLEKSRLLSDRFSAERPKGSFSTLEIQRTEQGDSAMYLCASSPGTEQETQYFGPGTRLLVL.

The rearrangement links TRBV5-4 to TRBJ2-5, with TRBD1 matching over 9 bases. This CDR3 contains 14 residues. V shed 0 bases, J shed 9 bases, and the junction held 6 bases outside the gene matches. Germline V gene data show CDR1 as SGHNT and CDR2 as YYREEE (reference sequence). CDR3 in amino acids: CASSLGQGVRAQYF. The DNA of the CDR3 is TGTGCCAGCAGCTTGGGACAGGGGGTGAGGGCCCAGTACTTC.

The chain couples TRBV7-8 to TRBJ1-4, with unresolved D. Trimming shortened V by 5 bases and J by 5 bases, and 15 bases separated the two germline ends. CDR1 and CDR2 (germline): SGHVS, FQNEAQ. The CDR3 spans 15 residues. CDR3 coding DNA: TGTGCCAGCAGCGCCCCCGTCGGACGAAATGAAAAACTGTTTTTT. This codes for CASSAPVGRNEKLFF.

There are many counts of this clonotype. V and J are TRBV15 and TRBJ2-7; no firm D call. The CDR3 runs 12 residues. The germline CDR1 and CDR2 sequences are LNHNV and YYDKDF (reference sequence). V dropped 1 base and J dropped 6 bases, with 7 bases sitting between them. CDR3 amino acids: CATSRGVSEQYF. CDR3 coding DNA: TGTGCCACCAGCAGAGGCGTCTCCGAGCAGTACTTC.

The V and J genes are TRBV7-9 and TRBJ2-2; weak D call: TRBD1 (6 bases). The CDR3 consists of 13 residues. V lost 5 bases and J lost 9, with 13 bases in between. Germline V lookup: CDR1 SEHNR, CDR2 FQNEAQ (reference sequence). For the CDR3, the DNA is TGTGCCAGCAGCCCACAGGGTACACGGGAGCTGTTTTTT. Its protein product is CASSPQGTRELFF.

This clonotype has a count of ten or more. The chain carries TRBV7-3 and TRBJ2-7; D is unresolved. Germline values: CDR1 SGHTA, CDR2 FQGTGA. This CDR3 region has 15 residues. V shed 2 bases and J shed 2 bases, with 13 bases lying between them. For the CDR3, the DNA is TGTGCCAGCAGCTTATCACCCGGTGAACCCTACGAGCAGTACTTC. Encoded protein: CASSLSPGEPYEQYF. The full variable domain, in which reference TRBV7-3 and TRBJ2-7 provide the parts outside the CDR3, is GAGVSQTPSNKVTEKGKYVELRCDPISGHTALYWYRQSLGQGPEFLIYFQGTGAADDSGLPNDRFFAVRPEGSVSTLKIQRTERGDSAVYLCASSLSPGEPYEQYFGPGTRLTVT.

This chain connects TRBV7-2 to TRBJ2-2, with D perhaps TRBD2 (7 bases). The germline V gene has CDR1 SGHTA and CDR2 FQGNSA. The CDR3 runs 13 residues. With 3 bases removed from V and 8 bases from J, the gap between germline ends came to 10 bases. The DNA of the CDR3 is TGTGCCAGCAGCTTTCGGGGGGCGGGGGAGCTGTTTTTT. Translation: CASSFRGAGELFF.

This clonotype has at least ten counts. CDR3 amino acids: CSVVGGSGANVLTF. The CDR3 nucleotides read TGCAGTGTCGTTGGGGGCTCTGGGGCCAACGTCCTGACTTTC. This chain uses TRBV20-1 with TRBJ2-6, with D perhaps assigned TRBD1 or TRBD2 (5 bases each). The CDR3 has 14 amino acids. Trimming removed 7 bases at V and 0 bases at J, with 10 bases between. CDR1 is DFQATT, CDR2 SNEGSKA, per germline (reference sequence).

Notes on this clonotype: The final CDR3 position lacks the conserved phenylalanine or tryptophan, pointing to a likely read error. This rearrangement joins TRBV6-1 to TRBJ2-7, with no clear D. Germline-derived CDR1 and CDR2 are MNHNS and SASEGT. Trimming took 0 bases from V and 3 from J, leaving 6 bases between them. This CDR3 is 13 amino acids long. Written as DNA, the CDR3 is TGTGCCAGCAGTGAAGCGCGCAGCTACGAGCAGTACCTC. The encoded protein is CASSEARSYEQYL.

This clonotype is a singleton in its sample. This may come from a read error, since a much larger clone is one base off. This chain uses TRBV11-2 with TRBJ2-7; 10 positions match TRBD2. Germline loops: CDR1 SGHAT, CDR2 FQNNGV. V gave up 5 bases and J gave up 0 bases; unmatched junction bases: 7. The CDR3 runs 16 residues. The CDR3 here is CASSQDPSGGSYEQYF. The CDR3 nucleotides are TGTGCCAGCAGCCAAGATCCTAGCGGGGGCTCCTACGAGCAGTACTTC.

This chain uses TRBV6-5 with TRBJ1-6; D may be TRBD1 (5 bases). V lost 7 bases and J 7 bases, leaving 14 bases between the germline ends. Germline V gives CDR1 MNHEY, CDR2 SVGAGI. The CDR3 runs 14 residues. This CDR3 is CASKRGNGNSPLHF. Written as DNA, the CDR3 is TGTGCCAGCAAACGGGGGAACGGGAATTCACCCCTCCACTTT.

A word on this clonotype: A much larger clone differs from this one at a single base, so this may be a read error. This chain uses TRBV12-5 with TRBJ1-1; D remains ambiguous. CDR1 is LGHNT, CDR2 FRNRAP, per germline. The CDR3 totals 14 residues. The V and J ends lost 6 bases and 1 base respectively, with 12 bases between them. The CDR3 DNA is TGTGCTAGTGGGGAATCGCGGGGGAACACTGAAGCTTTCTTT. This sequence encodes CASGESRGNTEAFF.

Comment on this clonotype: A much larger clone sits a single nucleotide away, making a read error possible. This chain uses TRBV7-2 with TRBJ1-5; D is uncertain. From germline, CDR1 is SGHTA and CDR2 FQGNSA. The CDR3 covers 16 residues. V shed 9 bases and J shed 7 bases, with 25 bases lying between them. The CDR3 region has the DNA TGTGCCAGAAGCCAAGAGGTGAGCGCAGGACTCCAGCCCCAGCATTTT. Protein sequence: CARSQEVSAGLQPQHF.

V and J are TRBV19 and TRBJ2-7, with D maybe TRBD1 (6 bases). Trimming removed 5 bases from V and 2 bases from J, with 19 bases in between. This CDR3 is built from 16 residues. The germline CDR1 and CDR2 sequences are LNHDA and SQIVND (reference sequence). DNA of the CDR3: TGTGCCAGTAGTTCCCCGGACAGCCGTAACCCCTACGAGCAGTACTTC. Encoded protein: CASSSPDSRNPYEQYF.

The CDR3 sequence is CSVAPGGPETQYF. The CDR3 region has the DNA TGCAGCGTTGCTCCGGGAGGCCCAGAGACCCAGTACTTC. The V and J genes are TRBV29-1 and TRBJ2-5; 7 bases align to TRBD2. There are 13 residues in the CDR3. Germline assignment: CDR1 SQVTM and CDR2 ANQGSEA. The ends lost 4 bases at V and 4 bases at J; junction bases unmatched: 6. Full variable domain (rest looked up from reference TRBV29-1 and TRBJ2-5): SAVISQKPSRDICQRGTSLTIQCQVDSQVTMMFWYRQQPGQSLTLIATANQGSEATYESGFVIDKFPISRPNLTFSTLTVSNMSPEDSSIYLCSVAPGGPETQYFGPGTRLLVL.

V usage is TRBV24-1 and J usage is TRBJ2-2, with unresolved D. The CDR3 runs to 15 residues. Germline V CDR1 and CDR2: KGHDR, SFDVKD. V lost 2 bases, J lost 6 bases, and 12 bases lay in between. CDR3 protein: CATSDSPDPPGELFF. CDR3 DNA: TGTGCCACCAGTGATTCCCCCGATCCTCCCGGGGAGCTGTTTTTT.

This chain links TRBV15 with TRBJ1-6; D not resolved. Germline loops: CDR1 LNHNV, CDR2 YYDKDF (reference sequence). V shed 4 bases and J shed 7 bases, with 11 bases lying between them. The CDR3 extends over 14 amino acids. CDR3 in amino acids: CATSTKNMNSPLHF. The CDR3 bases are TGTGCCACCAGCACTAAGAATATGAATTCACCCCTCCACTTT.

In its sample, this clonotype was seen many times. The J gene is TRBJ1-1, the V gene TRBV2; D perhaps matches TRBD1 (5 bases). This CDR3 comprises 13 residues. The ends were cut back, 6 bases at V and 5 bases at J, with 13 bases in the middle. Germline CDR1 reads SNHLY; CDR2 reads FYNNEI. CDR3 sequence: CASREQVGTEAFF. DNA of the CDR3: TGTGCCAGCAGAGAACAGGTGGGAACTGAAGCTTTCTTT.

This clonotype was seen ten or more times. The chain's CDR3 is CATSDWDSTGELFF. CDR3 DNA: TGTGCCACCAGTGATTGGGACAGCACCGGGGAGCTGTTTTTT. The chain couples TRBV24-1 to TRBJ2-2; 7 nucleotides align to TRBD1. The CDR3 runs to 14 residues. Trimming took 2 bases from V and 4 from J; bases not matched to a gene: 0. Germline CDR1 KGHDR, CDR2 SFDVKD.

This clonotype was seen many times. CDR3 coding DNA: TGTGCCAGCAGCTTGTACGGAACTAACTACGAGCAGTACTTC. Protein sequence: CASSLYGTNYEQYF. This chain connects TRBV5-5 to TRBJ2-7; D unresolved. V lost 1 base and J lost 3, with 11 bases in between. Looked up from germline, CDR1 is SGHKS and CDR2 is YYEKEE (reference sequence). This CDR3 is 14 amino acids long.

V gene TRBV20-1 combines with J gene TRBJ1-1; 9 positions agree with TRBD1. The V gene's germline CDR1 is DFQATT and CDR2 SNEGSKA (reference sequence). The CDR3 spans 15 residues. Trimming at V came to 5 bases and at J to 4 bases, leaving 11 bases not matched to a gene. In DNA, the CDR3 is TGCAGTGCTGACCCGGACAGGGGATTTGTCACTGAAGCTTTCTTT. Its translation is CSADPDRGFVTEAFF.